These 14 T cell receptor beta chains were all obtained from the same sample, sequenced in a study of shared clonotypes between healthy human individuals. Profiling relied on immunoSEQ multiplex PCR, and the TCRdb table lists in-frame clones only, not all of them. The sample holds around 2.1 million clones, around 95% seen once. The sample was naive CD4+ T cells sorted from blood. Subset noted: CD45RA+ positively selected. The source of these receptors is a man younger than 35 in good health.

The chain combines TRBV7-9 with TRBJ2-3, with D tentatively TRBD2 (6 bases). Germline values: CDR1 SEHNR, CDR2 FQNEAQ (reference sequence). The CDR3 length is 15 residues. Trimming left V 0 bases short and J 2 bases short, with 9 bases between. In DNA form, the CDR3 reads TGTGCCAGCAGCTTAGCGGCGGGGACCACAGATACGCAGTATTTT. Translating it yields CASSLAAGTTDTQYF. Full variable domain (outside the CDR3, taken from reference TRBV7-9 and TRBJ2-3): DTGVSQNPRHKITKRGQNVTFRCDPISEHNRLYWYRQTLGQGPEFLTYFQNEAQLEKSRLLSDRFSAERPKGSFSTLEIQRTEQGDSAMYLCASSLAAGTTDTQYFGPGTRLTVL.

This clone was counted a single time. The chain employs TRBV5-1 and TRBJ1-2, with D uncertain. The CDR3 runs 13 residues. Germline-derived CDR1 and CDR2 are SGHRS and YFSETQ. Trimming removed 6 bases at V and 8 bases at J, with 17 bases between. Here the CDR3 reads CASIAGNRRGYTF. CDR3 coding DNA: TGCGCCAGCATAGCGGGAAACCGCCGGGGCTACACCTTC.

The chain is built from TRBV12-5 and TRBJ1-2; a weak D match, TRBD1 (5 bases). From germline, CDR1 is LGHNT and CDR2 FRNRAP. This CDR3 has 13 amino acids. Trimming stripped 1 base from V and 8 bases from J, with 11 bases between. The CDR3: CASGLDPTDGYTF. The DNA of the CDR3 is TGTGCTAGTGGTTTGGACCCGACAGACGGCTACACCTTC. Full variable domain (missing parts from reference TRBV12-5 and TRBJ1-2): DARVTQTPRHKVTEMGQEVTMRCQPILGHNTVFWYRQTMMQGLELLAYFRNRAPLDDSGMPKDRFSAEMPDATLATLKIQPSEPRDSAVYFCASGLDPTDGYTFGSGTRLTVV.

Points on this clone: The identical CDR3 is also encoded by other nucleotide sequences in the sample. The V call is TRBV14, the J call TRBJ1-2; D uncertain. There are 13 residues in the CDR3. Per the germline V gene, CDR1 is SGHDN and CDR2 is FVKESK. The germline V and J ends were trimmed by 1 base and 2 bases, with 5 bases remaining between them. As DNA, the CDR3 is TGTGCCAGCAGCCAAGGACGGAACTATGGCTACACCTTC. Translation: CASSQGRNYGYTF.

V usage is TRBV28 and J usage is TRBJ1-5; D is ambiguous. The CDR3 length is 15 residues. Trimming took 9 bases from V and 0 from J, leaving 15 bases between them. Germline V lookup: CDR1 MDHEN, CDR2 SYDVKM. The CDR3 is CASTPGGSSNQPQHF. The CDR3 nucleotides read TGTGCCAGTACCCCCGGCGGGTCTAGCAATCAGCCCCAGCATTTT.

This chain links TRBV2 with TRBJ2-7; TRBD1 or TRBD2 may be the D gene (5 bases each). The germline V gene encodes CDR1 SNHLY and CDR2 FYNNEI. Trimming removed 1 base at V and 1 base at J, with 11 bases between. CDR3 length equals 15 residues. CDR3 nucleotides: TGTGCCAGCAGTGAAGTGGGGACCAAGTCCTACGAGCAGTACTTC. Translated: CASSEVGTKSYEQYF.

Of note for this clone: Other DNA variants within this sample encode the same CDR3. J is TRBJ2-5 and V is TRBV30; 8 nucleotides line up with TRBD1. The CDR3 runs 12 residues. Per the germline V gene, CDR1 is GTSNPN and CDR2 is SVGIG (reference sequence). Trimming removed 5 bases from V and 5 bases from J; junction bases left unmatched: 4. The CDR3: CAWDRGGETQYF. CDR3 sequence (DNA): TGTGCCTGGGACAGGGGTGGCGAGACCCAGTACTTC.

This clone has a single count. The chain is built from TRBV29-1 and TRBJ1-1; the D is unclear. CDR3 length: 12 residues. Germline-derived CDR1 and CDR2 are SQVTM and ANQGSEA. V gave up 0 bases and J gave up 3 bases, with 5 bases separating them. The chain's CDR3 is CSVEDQHTEAFF. The DNA for the CDR3 is TGCAGCGTTGAAGATCAGCACACTGAAGCTTTCTTT.

The chain joins TRBV4-1 to TRBJ2-3; 10 bases align to TRBD2. The V segment lost 2 bases and the J segment 4 bases; nucleotides outside the gene matches: 9. In germline, CDR1 is MGHRA, CDR2 YSYEKL. The CDR3 is 17 residues long. CDR3 DNA sequence: TGCGCCAGCAGCCAAATTGCTAGCGGGAGTGGGGCAGATACGCAGTATTTT. It codes for CASSQIASGSGADTQYF.

About this clone: A read error may produce the germline difference seen at one junction end. V usage is TRBV7-7 and J usage is TRBJ1-6; unclear D gene. This CDR3 has 15 residues. CDR1 and CDR2 (germline): SSHAT, FNYEAQ (reference sequence). CDR3 DNA: TGTGCTAGCAGCTTCGAAGGAATGAATAATTCACCCCTCCACTTT. This encodes CASSFEGMNNSPLHF. Filled out from reference TRBV7-7 and TRBJ1-6, the complete variable domain reads GAGVSQSPRYKVTKRGQDVTLRCDPISSHATLYWYQQALGQGPEFLTYFNYEAQPDKSGLPSDRFSAERPEGSISTLTIQRTEQRDSAMYRCASSFEGMNNSPLHFGNGTRLTVT.

With respect to this clone: Other DNA sequences in this sample translate to the same CDR3. The chain carries TRBV27 and TRBJ1-5; D might be TRBD1 (5 bases). Per germline, CDR1 MNHEY and CDR2 SMNVEV (reference sequence). V lost 6 bases and J 2 bases, leaving 8 bases between the germline ends. The CDR3 totals 13 residues. The CDR3 region has the DNA TGTGCCAGCAGGCAGGGCGGCAATCAGCCCCAGCATTTT. As protein: CASRQGGNQPQHF.

The V gene is TRBV5-1, the J gene TRBJ1-2, with D unclear. This CDR3 is 14 amino acids long. Germline-derived CDR1 and CDR2 are SGHRS and YFSETQ. V was cut by 3 bases and J by 3 bases, with 12 bases left in between. CDR3 nucleotides: TGCGCCAGCAGCTATGGGGTCGGGGACTATGGCTACACCTTC. Translated, it gives CASSYGVGDYGYTF. The full variable domain, rest sourced from reference TRBV5-1 and TRBJ1-2, is KAGVTQTPRYLIKTRGQQVTLSCSPISGHRSVSWYQQTPGQGLQFLFEYFSETQRNKGNFPGRFSGRQFSNSRSEMNVSTLELGDSALYLCASSYGVGDYGYTFGSGTRLTVV.

This clone was recorded only once. The J gene is TRBJ1-2, the V gene TRBV10-3, with a tentative D call TRBD1 (6 bases). CDR3 length: 14 residues. Germline values: CDR1 ENHRY, CDR2 SYGVKD. The V gene lost 2 bases and the J gene lost 4 bases, with 11 bases spanning the gap. The CDR3 nucleotides read TGTGCCATCAGTGAGGCGGACAGCATCTATGGCTACACCTTC. It translates to CAISEADSIYGYTF.

The J gene is TRBJ2-7, the V gene TRBV6-5; D is possibly TRBD1 or TRBD2 (5 bases each). Germline V gene lookup returns CDR1 MNHEY and CDR2 SVGAGI. Trimming took 4 bases from V and 3 from J, leaving 13 bases between them. The CDR3 is 14 residues long. DNA for the CDR3: TGTGCCAGCAGTTTATCTACTAGGGGCTACGAGCAGTACTTC. Translating it yields CASSLSTRGYEQYF.